These 30 T cell receptor beta chains originate from one sample sequenced in a study of T cells in Graves' hyperthyroidism and ophthalmopathy. What was amplified from RNA transcripts were TCR beta CDR3 regions. TCR CDR3 regions were first amplified by RT-PCR with HTBI primers. TCRdb itself ran the multiplex PCR reads through MiXCR, one entry per CDR3 protein. The sample includes 700,000 or so distinct CDR3 sequences, about 16% seen only once; the top ten take approximately 8.4%. Sample: blood. Source of these receptors: a man aged 18 to 29 with Graves' hyperthyroidism.

There are many counts of this clonotype. The chain has TRBV6-1 and TRBJ1-1; no firm D call. The germline V gene encodes CDR1 MNHNS and CDR2 SASEGT. V shed 7 bases and J shed 10 bases, with 16 bases lying between them. The CDR3 sequence is 12 residues long. CDR3 protein: CASNDGFGAAFF. CDR3 coding DNA: TGTGCCAGCAACGACGGTTTCGGAGCAGCTTTCTTT.

This clonotype was counted ten times or more. J is TRBJ2-7 and V is TRBV7-2; D is perhaps TRBD1 (6 bases). V shed 2 bases and J shed 5 bases, with 10 bases lying between them. Germline V lookup: CDR1 SGHTA, CDR2 FQGNSA. CDR3 size: 13 residues. The CDR3 spells CASSLNRVHEQYF. CDR3 DNA sequence: TGTGCCAGCAGCTTAAACAGGGTCCACGAGCAGTACTTC.

This clonotype was found a few times. V gene TRBV4-3 combines with J gene TRBJ1-1; 8 bases line up with TRBD1. CDR3 length: 15 amino acids. CDR1 and CDR2 from the germline V gene are LGHNA and YSLEER. V lost 4 bases to trimming and J lost 0 bases; unmatched junction nucleotides: 4. CDR3 loop: CASSLRTGMNTEAFF. In DNA form, the CDR3 reads TGCGCCAGCAGCCTTAGGACAGGGATGAACACTGAAGCTTTCTTT.

The table lists this clonotype with a few counts. The chain uses TRBV7-3 and TRBJ2-1, with 11 bases aligning to TRBD2. The germline V gene has CDR1 SGHTA and CDR2 FQGTGA. The J segment lost 7 bases and the V segment lost 5 bases, leaving 10 bases of the junction unmatched. The CDR3 extends over 16 amino acids. CDR3 sequence: CASSLNTRLAGNEQFF. The CDR3 DNA follows: TGTGCCAGCAGCCTTAATACCAGACTAGCGGGAAATGAGCAGTTCTTC.

The gene calls are TRBV18 and TRBJ1-1; 9 nucleotides agree with TRBD1. The CDR3 loop spans 17 amino acids. V trimming: 4 bases; J trimming: 0 bases; junction bases outside the gene matches: 9. Germline values: CDR1 KGHSH, CDR2 LQKENI. Written as DNA, the CDR3 is TGTGCCAGCTCACACCGGGACAGGGTCCGTTTGAACACTGAAGCTTTCTTT. Translating gives CASSHRDRVRLNTEAFF.

The chain joins TRBV10-3 to TRBJ2-1, with TRBD1 matching 7 bases. Germline CDR1 and CDR2: ENHRY and SYGVKD. Trimming removed 4 bases from V and 0 bases from J; junction bases left unmatched: 6. This CDR3 region has 16 residues. The CDR3 nucleotides are TGTGCCATCAGTGGGGACAGCCTAAGCTCCTACAATGAGCAGTTCTTC. Translating it yields CAISGDSLSSYNEQFF.

There are many counts of this clonotype. The chain links TRBV7-2 to TRBJ2-6; 8 positions match TRBD1. Unmatched junction bases numbered 7, after V lost 1 base and J lost 2 bases. CDR3 size: 18 residues. The germline CDR1 and CDR2 sequences are SGHTA and FQGNSA. The CDR3 DNA reads TGTGCCAGCAGCTTAGTGGGCCAGGGGGCCCCTGGGGCCAACGTCCTGACTTTC. Residues: CASSLVGQGAPGANVLTF. Drawing the rest from reference TRBV7-2 and TRBJ2-6, the complete variable domain is GAGVSQSPSNKVTEKGKDVELRCDPISGHTALYWYRQSLGQGLEFLIYFQGNSAPDKSGLPSDRFSAERTGGSVSTLTIQRTQQEDSAVYLCASSLVGQGAPGANVLTFGAGSRLTVL.

This clonotype was observed many times. J is TRBJ1-2 and V is TRBV2; the D gene is possibly TRBD1 (6 bases). Trimming took 2 bases from V and 2 from J, leaving 6 bases between them. CDR3 size: 13 residues. Germline CDR1 SNHLY, CDR2 FYNNEI. The CDR3 sequence is CASSETGNYGYTF. The CDR3 nucleotides are TGTGCCAGCAGTGAAACAGGGAACTATGGCTACACCTTC. Filled out from reference TRBV2 and TRBJ1-2, the complete variable domain reads EPEVTQTPSHQVTQMGQEVILRCVPISNHLYFYWYRQILGQKVEFLVSFYNNEISEKSEIFDDQFSVERPDGSNFTLKIRSTKLEDSAMYFCASSETGNYGYTFGSGTRLTVV.

This clonotype was counted a few times. The V gene is TRBV4-1, the J gene TRBJ2-7; perhaps TRBD1 as D (5 bases). The CDR3 length is 16 residues. V was trimmed by 0 bases and J by 4 bases, leaving 16 bases between them. In germline, CDR1 is MGHRA, CDR2 YSYEKL. CDR3 sequence: CASSQDPGRFKYEQYF. The CDR3 nucleotides read TGCGCCAGCAGCCAAGATCCAGGGCGATTCAAATACGAGCAGTACTTC.

This clonotype appeared many times. The V and J genes are TRBV12-3 or TRBV12-4 and TRBJ2-3, with a tentative D call TRBD2 (5 bases). CDR3 length: 14 residues. Trimming cost V 7 bases and J 0 bases, with 11 bases left between them. The CDR3 region is CASTRVTSTDTQYF. For the CDR3, the DNA is TGTGCCAGCACGAGGGTAACTAGCACAGATACGCAGTATTTT.

This clonotype was observed a few times. This chain uses TRBV5-4 with TRBJ2-1; TRBD1 agrees at 8 bases. The junction had 9 bases not matched to a gene; V was cut back by 5 bases and J by 5 bases. The germline V gene has CDR1 SGHNT and CDR2 YYREEE (reference sequence). This CDR3 contains 15 residues. CDR3 in amino acids: CASRGLQGGDNEQFF. The CDR3 DNA sequence: TGTGCCAGCAGGGGGCTACAGGGGGGCGACAATGAGCAGTTCTTC.

This clonotype has a handful of counts. The V call is TRBV9, the J call TRBJ1-5; no definite D call. Trimming cost V 0 bases and J 5 bases, with 9 bases left between them. CDR1 and CDR2 from the germline V gene are SGDLS and YYNGEE. This CDR3 is built from 14 residues. CDR3 bases: TGTGCCAGCAGCGTAGGGAGCGGGTATCAGCCCCAGCATTTT. Encoded protein: CASSVGSGYQPQHF. Full variable domain (remainder filled in from reference TRBV9 and TRBJ1-5): DSGVTQTPKHLITATGQRVTLRCSPRSGDLSVYWYQQSLDQGLQFLIQYYNGEERAKGNILERFSAQQFPDLHSELNLSSLELGDSALYFCASSVGSGYQPQHFGDGTRLSIL.

There are many counts of this clonotype. The V gene is TRBV3-1, the J gene TRBJ2-3; D may be TRBD2 (6 bases). The germline CDR1 and CDR2 sequences are LGHDT and YNNKEL (reference sequence). V lost 0 bases and J 2 bases, leaving 12 bases between the germline ends. There are 16 residues in the CDR3. The CDR3 DNA is TGTGCCAGCAGCCAAGAGGGGGGAGAGAACACAGATACGCAGTATTTT. Encoded protein: CASSQEGGENTDTQYF.

This clonotype was counted ten times or more. The rearrangement uses TRBV20-1 and TRBJ2-5, with 8 bases matching TRBD2. Germline CDR1 reads DFQATT; CDR2 reads SNEGSKA (reference sequence). V trimming: 7 bases; J trimming: 2 bases; junction bases outside the gene matches: 9. This CDR3 region has 14 residues. The CDR3 sequence: CSVQREWDQETQYF. In DNA form, the CDR3 reads TGCAGTGTCCAGCGGGAGTGGGATCAAGAGACCCAGTACTTC.

This clonotype was seen at least ten times. This rearrangement joins TRBV20-1 to TRBJ2-5; no firm D call. Germline values: CDR1 DFQATT, CDR2 SNEGSKA (reference sequence). The CDR3 is made up of 14 amino acids. V was shortened by 3 bases and J by 0 bases, with 11 bases between the two germline ends. CDR3 loop: CSASEPAHQETQYF. CDR3 DNA: TGCAGTGCTAGCGAACCGGCTCACCAAGAGACCCAGTACTTC.

This clonotype was found a few times. The genes are TRBV24-1 and TRBJ2-2; 8 nucleotides match TRBD1. CDR3 size: 16 residues. Trimming at V came to 4 bases and at J to 6 bases, leaving 9 bases not matched to a gene. CDR1 and CDR2 (germline): KGHDR, SFDVKD. The CDR3 DNA reads as TGTGCCACCAGTGACTCACTTTTGACAGGGGCCGGGGAGCTGTTTTTT. It encodes CATSDSLLTGAGELFF.

This clonotype was counted at least ten times. The chain carries TRBV7-3 and TRBJ2-7; D gene unclear. V lost 0 bases to trimming and J lost 0 bases, with 9 bases between them. This CDR3 spans 15 amino acids. In germline, CDR1 is SGHTA, CDR2 FQGTGA. The CDR3 is CASSLTRLPSYEQYF. CDR3 nucleotides: TGTGCCAGCAGCTTAACTAGGCTTCCCTCCTACGAGCAGTACTTC.

This clonotype appeared many times. The V gene is TRBV28, the J gene TRBJ1-5, with 7 bases fitting TRBD1. The junction had 10 bases not matched to a gene; V was cut back by 8 bases and J by 6 bases. The CDR3 is 14 amino acids. Germline CDR1 is MDHEN and CDR2 is SYDVKM. The CDR3: CASGPWDSGQPQHF. DNA of the CDR3: TGTGCCAGCGGTCCATGGGACAGCGGTCAGCCCCAGCATTTT.

The chain has TRBV20-1 and TRBJ2-7; D is perhaps TRBD2 (6 bases). The CDR3 is made up of 13 amino acids. With 4 bases removed from V and 7 bases from J, the gap between germline ends came to 17 bases. The germline CDR1 and CDR2 sequences are DFQATT and SNEGSKA (reference sequence). CDR3 in DNA: TGCAGTGCTACGGTCCCGTGGGAGGTGGAGCAGTACTTC. Its translation is CSATVPWEVEQYF.

CDR3 protein: CASSWGTGGEYGYTF. DNA of the CDR3: TGTGCCAGCAGCTGGGGGACAGGGGGGGAATATGGCTACACCTTC. The rearrangement joins TRBV5-4 to TRBJ1-2, with 11 nucleotides matching TRBD1. This CDR3 is 15 amino acids long. J was trimmed by 5 bases and V by 3 bases; bases with no gene match: 6. Germline assignment: CDR1 SGHNT and CDR2 YYREEE (reference sequence).

The CDR3 is CASSAQSQETQYF. The CDR3 region has the DNA TGTGCCAGCAGCGCGCAGTCTCAAGAGACCCAGTACTTC. The chain employs TRBV7-9 and TRBJ2-5; no clear D. V was clipped by 5 bases and J by 2 bases, with 9 bases between them. The CDR3 has 13 amino acids. CDR1 is SEHNR, CDR2 FQNEAQ, per germline (reference sequence).

About this clonotype itself: Since no conserved phenylalanine or tryptophan closes the CDR3, a read error is the likely cause. V gene TRBV9 combines with J gene TRBJ2-5; either TRBD1 or TRBD2 may supply D (6 bases each). This CDR3 is 14 amino acids long. Germline CDR1 is SGDLS and CDR2 is YYNGEE. Trimming pared 3 bases from V and 4 bases from J, leaving 13 bases between. The chain's CDR3 is CASSAQRGVETQYL. CDR3 in DNA: TGTGCCAGCAGCGCCCAGAGGGGGGTAGAGACCCAGTACCTC.

This clonotype was counted a few times. The chain is built from TRBV12-3 or TRBV12-4 and TRBJ1-5, with D perhaps matching TRBD1 (5 bases). V was shortened by 4 bases and J by 4 bases, with 14 bases between the two germline ends. CDR3 length equals 15 residues. CDR3 amino acids: CASSYQGLRNQPQHF. DNA of the CDR3: TGTGCCAGCAGTTACCAGGGCCTGCGAAATCAGCCCCAGCATTTT.

In this sample, this clonotype turned up a few times. The chain employs TRBV5-8 and TRBJ2-7; D is possibly TRBD1 (5 bases). The CDR3 length is 14 residues. Trimming took off 4 bases at V and 1 base at J, with 12 bases between the two ends. CDR1 is SGHTS and CDR2 is YDEGEE in the germline V gene. The CDR3 bases are TGTGCCAGCAGCCCTGGGGCAGATTCCTACGAGCAGTACTTC. Protein product: CASSPGADSYEQYF.

The V gene is TRBV13, the J gene TRBJ2-2, with no clear D. The CDR3 loop spans 13 amino acids. Trimming took 2 bases from V and 7 from J, leaving 8 bases between them. Germline assignment: CDR1 PRHDT and CDR2 FYEKMQ (reference sequence). The CDR3 sequence: CASSLRIHGELFF. Written as DNA, the CDR3 is TGTGCCAGCAGCTTAAGAATTCACGGGGAGCTGTTTTTT.

This clonotype was seen only a few times. The V and J genes are TRBV20-1 and TRBJ2-1, with TRBD2 identical over 9 bases. The CDR3 sequence is 17 residues long. The V and J ends lost 6 bases and 3 bases, in that order; junction bases with no gene match: 15. Germline values: CDR1 DFQATT, CDR2 SNEGSKA (reference sequence). The CDR3 nucleotides are TGCAGTGCCGTCCCTGTCACCCTAGCGGGGATCTACAATGAGCAGTTCTTC. Translation gives CSAVPVTLAGIYNEQFF.

The J gene is TRBJ2-6, the V gene TRBV3-1, with D hard to call. Germline V gene sequence: CDR1 LGHDT, CDR2 YNNKEL (reference sequence). V gave up 8 bases and J gave up 3 bases, with 14 bases separating them. The CDR3 covers 15 residues. CDR3 in amino acids: CASRDTGFGANVLTF. In nucleotides, the CDR3 is TGTGCCAGCCGAGACACCGGGTTTGGGGCCAACGTCCTGACTTTC.

V usage is TRBV3-1 and J usage is TRBJ1-1; TRBD1 matches 7 bases. The CDR3 sequence is 14 residues long. J gave up 4 bases and V 7 bases, and 9 bases lay outside the gene matches. Germline CDR1 and CDR2: LGHDT and YNNKEL (reference sequence). The CDR3 sequence: CASMPGGSSTEAFF. The CDR3 DNA sequence: TGTGCCAGCATGCCAGGGGGAAGTTCCACTGAAGCTTTCTTT.

Many counts were recorded for this clonotype. This rearrangement joins TRBV7-8 to TRBJ2-7; TRBD2 agrees at 11 bases. J was trimmed by 0 bases and V by 6 bases; bases with no gene match: 4. The CDR3 contains 15 residues. In germline, CDR1 is SGHVS, CDR2 FQNEAQ. The CDR3 sequence: CASRGTSGSSYEQYF. The CDR3 nucleotides are TGTGCCAGCAGGGGGACTAGCGGAAGCTCCTACGAGCAGTACTTC. The whole variable domain, remainder taken from reference TRBV7-8 and TRBJ2-7, is GAGVSQSPRYKVAKRGQDVALRCDPISGHVSLFWYQQALGQGPEFLTYFQNEAQLDKSGLPSDRFFAERPEGSVSTLKIQRTQQEDSAVYLCASRGTSGSSYEQYFGPGTRLTVT.

This chain connects TRBV6-1 to TRBJ2-3, with 8 bases matching TRBD2. The J segment lost 0 bases and the V segment lost 5 bases, leaving 7 bases of the junction unmatched. The germline gives CDR1 MNHNS, CDR2 SASEGT. The CDR3 has 16 amino acids. The DNA for the CDR3 is TGTGCCAGCAGTTCCATAGCGGGACTTAGCACAGATACGCAGTATTTT. Encoded protein: CASSSIAGLSTDTQYF.